The subject of this entry is one TCR beta chain. Its antigen is still unknown. The CDR3 extends over 14 amino acids. Germline assignment: CDR1 ENHRY and CDR2 SYGVKD. J lost 6 bases, V lost 2 bases, and 4 bases had no gene match. Unstimulated regulatory T cells (CD4+CD25+CD127-), CD4+CD25- non-regulatory cells, CD4 and CD8 cells were FACS-sorted from thawed PBMCs. This entry is derived from a study of Tregs in tolerant kidney transplant recipients. The study's findings and limits: The small number of patients limits these findings pending further validation.

The protocol was immunoSEQ multiplex PCR, while the TCRdb copy is restricted to in-frame clones and leaves out a portion. The profile covers under 300,000 clones, with approximately 84% appearing a single time and under 0.65% taken by the ten largest. The rearrangement joins TRBV10-3 to TRBJ1-5; TRBD1 matches at 7 bases. Sequencing input: CD4+ T cells from blood. This sequence originates from a human donor in good health. This CDR3 is CAISEDRAGQPQHF. The DNA of the CDR3 is TGTGCCATCAGTGAGGACAGGGCTGGTCAGCCCCAGCATTTT.